These T cell receptor beta chains were read from a single sample in a study of blood T cell repertoires in COVID-19. Method: immunoSEQ multiplex PCR; TCRdb's copy keeps in-frame clones and lacks some. The sample lists 150,000 to 200,000 clones; more than 75% were seen once. The sequenced sample consisted of PBMCs or T cells enriched from blood (not recorded which). The receptors were gathered from a man aged 35-49 years who had recovered from COVID-19. Each CDR3 is given with its conserved first and last residue. Fields, in order: CDR3 length, V gene, clone size, D gene, J gene, CDR3 DNA, CDR3 protein. The D gene is left open where the match is weak. Only part of the rows carry a size: once, few, many, or a class if the clone is expanded.

len: 11; v_gene: TRBV5-4; abundance: .; d_gene: .; j_gene: TRBJ1-2; CDR3nt: TGTGCCAGCAGCCTAAACAGGGTAAAGACCTTC; CDR3aa: CASSLNRVKTF
len: 16; v_gene: TRBV6-5; abundance: .; d_gene: TRBD1; j_gene: TRBJ2-1; CDR3nt: TGTGCCAGCAGTTACTGGAACCGGCAGGGGGCAAATGAGCAGTTCTTC; CDR3aa: CASSYWNRQGANEQFF
len: 14; v_gene: TRBV6-5; abundance: .; d_gene: TRBD1; j_gene: TRBJ1-6; CDR3nt: TGTGCCAGCAGGCCGGGACAGGGGCATTCACCCCTCCACTTT; CDR3aa: CASRPGQGHSPLHF
len: 16; v_gene: TRBV3-1/TRBV3-2; abundance: .; d_gene: TRBD2; j_gene: TRBJ2-3; CDR3nt: TGTGCCAGCAGTACCCAACCCGGGACTAACACACATACGCAGTATTTT; CDR3aa: CASSTQPGTNTHTQYF
len: 15; v_gene: TRBV15; abundance: .; d_gene: TRBD1; j_gene: TRBJ2-7; CDR3nt: TGTGCCACCAGCGGACGGGGACAGGGCACCTACGAGCAGTACTTC; CDR3aa: CATSGRGQGTYEQYF
len: 15; v_gene: TRBV3-1/TRBV3-2; abundance: .; d_gene: TRBD1; j_gene: TRBJ2-5; CDR3nt: TGTGCCAGCAGCCAATTGGGACAGCCTCAAGAGACCCAGTACTTC; CDR3aa: CASSQLGQPQETQYF
len: 16; v_gene: TRBV4-2; abundance: .; d_gene: TRBD2; j_gene: TRBJ2-1; CDR3nt: TGTGCCAGCAGCCTGACTAGCGGCCAAAATTACAATGAGCAGTTCTTC; CDR3aa: CASSLTSGQNYNEQFF
len: 14; v_gene: TRBV5-1; abundance: .; d_gene: TRBD1; j_gene: TRBJ1-5; CDR3nt: TGCGCCAGCAGCTCGACAGGGGGCAATCAGCCCCAGCATTTT; CDR3aa: CASSSTGGNQPQHF
len: 17; v_gene: TRBV4-2; abundance: .; d_gene: TRBD2; j_gene: TRBJ2-3; CDR3nt: TGTGCCAGCAGCCAAGATACTAGCGGGGGCTTCACAGATACGCAGTATTTT; CDR3aa: CASSQDTSGGFTDTQYF
len: 14; v_gene: TRBV2; abundance: .; d_gene: .; j_gene: TRBJ1-3; CDR3nt: TGTGCCAGCAATTCGTGGGGGGGCGGAAACACCATATATTTT; CDR3aa: CASNSWGGGNTIYF
len: 13; v_gene: TRBV5-4; abundance: .; d_gene: TRBD1; j_gene: TRBJ2-2; CDR3nt: TGTGCCAGCAGCCCAGGGGGCTGGGGGGAGCTGTTTTTT; CDR3aa: CASSPGGWGELFF
len: 16; v_gene: TRBV25-1; abundance: .; d_gene: .; j_gene: TRBJ2-7; CDR3nt: TGTGCCAGCAAGGTTGATCCTACAGGGATAGCCTACGAGCAGTACTTC; CDR3aa: CASKVDPTGIAYEQYF
len: 13; v_gene: TRBV4-2; abundance: few; d_gene: TRBD1; j_gene: TRBJ2-1; CDR3nt: TGTGCCAGCAGTTCTGACAGGGCCAATGAGCAGTTCTTC; CDR3aa: CASSSDRANEQFF
len: 17; v_gene: TRBV13; abundance: .; d_gene: TRBD2; j_gene: TRBJ2-1; CDR3nt: TGTGCCAGCAGCTTAGGCTCAGGGACTAGCGGGGGGGCCGGGCAGTTCTTC; CDR3aa: CASSLGSGTSGGAGQFF
len: 14; v_gene: TRBV5-4; abundance: .; d_gene: .; j_gene: TRBJ1-2; CDR3nt: TGTGCCAGCAGCCCCAGAGGGCAAAACTATGGCTACACCTTC; CDR3aa: CASSPRGQNYGYTF
len: 16; v_gene: TRBV14; abundance: .; d_gene: TRBD1; j_gene: TRBJ1-4; CDR3nt: TGTGCCAGCAGCCAAACAGCCGGGACAGGGAATGAAAAACTGTTTTTT; CDR3aa: CASSQTAGTGNEKLFF
len: 14; v_gene: TRBV6-5; abundance: .; d_gene: TRBD1; j_gene: TRBJ1-5; CDR3nt: TGTGCCAGCGGAGACAGGGCCCATAATCAGCCCCAGCATTTT; CDR3aa: CASGDRAHNQPQHF
len: 13; v_gene: TRBV5-1; abundance: .; d_gene: .; j_gene: TRBJ1-4; CDR3nt: TGCGCCAGCAGCCCTGAAATCGGGGAAAAACTGTTTTTT; CDR3aa: CASSPEIGEKLFF
len: 15; v_gene: TRBV6-4; abundance: .; d_gene: .; j_gene: TRBJ2-3; CDR3nt: TGTGCCAGCAGTGGTCGGCTAGCTTTCAATCATACGCAGTATTTT; CDR3aa: CASSGRLAFNHTQYF
len: 17; v_gene: TRBV9; abundance: .; d_gene: .; j_gene: TRBJ2-3; CDR3nt: TGTGCCAGCAGCGGGAGTTTAGGGGGGGGCGCCCCAGATACGCAGTATTTT; CDR3aa: CASSGSLGGGAPDTQYF
len: 15; v_gene: TRBV6-5; abundance: .; d_gene: .; j_gene: TRBJ2-1; CDR3nt: TGTGCCAGCGTAGGGGCCGAAGGTTTCTACAATGAGCAGTTCTTC; CDR3aa: CASVGAEGFYNEQFF
len: 16; v_gene: TRBV9; abundance: .; d_gene: .; j_gene: TRBJ2-1; CDR3nt: TGTGCCAGCAGCCTTGAAGAAGGAGCGGTCCTACATGAGCAGTTCTTC; CDR3aa: CASSLEEGAVLHEQFF
len: 12; v_gene: TRBV11-2; abundance: .; d_gene: .; j_gene: TRBJ2-2; CDR3nt: TGTGCCAGCAGTCCCGTGACCGGGGAGCTGTTTTTT; CDR3aa: CASSPVTGELFF
len: 15; v_gene: TRBV19; abundance: .; d_gene: TRBD1; j_gene: TRBJ1-2; CDR3nt: TGTGCCACCTCAGGAGGGGGCAGTAGGAGCTATGGCTACACCTTC; CDR3aa: CATSGGGSRSYGYTF
len: 13; v_gene: TRBV12-3/TRBV12-4; abundance: .; d_gene: .; j_gene: TRBJ1-1; CDR3nt: TGTGCCAGTAGACAGGTCCGGAACACTGAAGCTTTCTTT; CDR3aa: CASRQVRNTEAFF
len: 14; v_gene: TRBV18; abundance: .; d_gene: .; j_gene: TRBJ2-1; CDR3nt: TGTGCCAGCTCACCACCCGGGGAGAACCTAGAGCAGTTCTTC; CDR3aa: CASSPPGENLEQFF
len: 16; v_gene: TRBV5-1; abundance: .; d_gene: .; j_gene: TRBJ1-1; CDR3nt: TGCGCCAGCAGCTTCGGGCGGGTACGGTCGAACACTGAAGCTTTCTTT; CDR3aa: CASSFGRVRSNTEAFF
len: 16; v_gene: TRBV30; abundance: few; d_gene: .; j_gene: TRBJ1-6; CDR3nt: TGTGCCTGGAGTGCCCCGCAGGTGGGCTATAATTCACCCCTCCACTTT; CDR3aa: CAWSAPQVGYNSPLHF
len: 12; v_gene: TRBV6-5; abundance: many; d_gene: TRBD1; j_gene: TRBJ1-2; CDR3nt: TGTGCCAGCAGGAGGGACAGGGGAGGTGACACCTTC; CDR3aa: CASRRDRGGDTF
len: 16; v_gene: TRBV11-2; abundance: .; d_gene: .; j_gene: TRBJ2-5; CDR3nt: TGTGCCAGCAGCTTAGATCGTAGCTTTGGATCGGAGACCCAGTACTTC; CDR3aa: CASSLDRSFGSETQYF
len: 16; v_gene: TRBV5-1; abundance: few; d_gene: TRBD1; j_gene: TRBJ1-4; CDR3nt: TGCGCCAGCAGCTTGGGACAGGGGATTGCTAATGAAAAACTGTTTTTT; CDR3aa: CASSLGQGIANEKLFF
len: 19; v_gene: TRBV7-3; abundance: .; d_gene: TRBD1; j_gene: TRBJ2-2; CDR3nt: TGTGCCAGCACACCGGCAGGGGGATCAGTCCAGTATGGCACCGGGGAGCTGTTTTTT; CDR3aa: CASTPAGGSVQYGTGELFF
len: 14; v_gene: TRBV29-1; abundance: .; d_gene: .; j_gene: TRBJ1-1; CDR3nt: TGCAGCGTTGAAGCCGCGGGAGTGAACACTGAAGCTTTCTTT; CDR3aa: CSVEAAGVNTEAFF
len: 13; v_gene: TRBV5-1; abundance: .; d_gene: .; j_gene: TRBJ2-7; CDR3nt: TGCGCCAGCAGCTCAGATCAGGGGTACGAGCAGTACTTC; CDR3aa: CASSSDQGYEQYF
len: 12; v_gene: TRBV5-4; abundance: .; d_gene: .; j_gene: TRBJ2-3; CDR3nt: TGTGCCAGCAGCCGGGGTCCAGATACGCAGTATTTT; CDR3aa: CASSRGPDTQYF
len: 17; v_gene: TRBV5-1; abundance: .; d_gene: TRBD2; j_gene: TRBJ2-3; CDR3nt: TGCGCCAGCAGTTCCTACACTAGCGGGGGGGCCCGAGATACGCAGTATTTT; CDR3aa: CASSSYTSGGARDTQYF
len: 17; v_gene: TRBV9; abundance: .; d_gene: TRBD1; j_gene: TRBJ1-4; CDR3nt: TGTGCCAGCAGCGACTCGATACCGGGACAGGCTAATGAAAAACTGTTTTTT; CDR3aa: CASSDSIPGQANEKLFF
len: 14; v_gene: TRBV6-5; abundance: .; d_gene: TRBD1; j_gene: TRBJ1-2; CDR3nt: TGTGCCAGCAGTTACGATGACAGGGCTGATGGCTACACCTTC; CDR3aa: CASSYDDRADGYTF
len: 16; v_gene: TRBV6-2/TRBV6-3; abundance: .; d_gene: TRBD2; j_gene: TRBJ2-3; CDR3nt: TGTGCCAGCAGTTACTCCGGCGGGGGAGGTCGATATACGCAGTATTTT; CDR3aa: CASSYSGGGGRYTQYF